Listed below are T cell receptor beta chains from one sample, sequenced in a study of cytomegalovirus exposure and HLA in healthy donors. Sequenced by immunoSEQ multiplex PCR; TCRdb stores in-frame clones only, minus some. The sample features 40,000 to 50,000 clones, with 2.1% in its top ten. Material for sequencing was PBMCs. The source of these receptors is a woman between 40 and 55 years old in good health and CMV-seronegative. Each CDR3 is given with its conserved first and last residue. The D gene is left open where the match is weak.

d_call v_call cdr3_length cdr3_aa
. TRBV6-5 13 CASSYGAGHGYTF
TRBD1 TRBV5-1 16 CASSMGQGPRNTEAFF
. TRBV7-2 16 CASSLGWGSSTDKQYF
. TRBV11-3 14 CASSLAVNTGELFF
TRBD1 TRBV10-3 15 CAISDVTGGDYGYTF
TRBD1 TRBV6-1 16 CASSEGPDRVSEKLFF
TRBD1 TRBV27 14 CASSLDRSSYEQYF
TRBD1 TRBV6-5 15 CASSYSTGSGNTIYF
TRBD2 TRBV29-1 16 CSVAKGLAATGDEQFF
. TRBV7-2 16 CASSRNSHLSTDKQYF
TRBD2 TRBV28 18 CASSLSQSSGRAYNEQFF
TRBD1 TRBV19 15 CASSVIDRVNTEAFF
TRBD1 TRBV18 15 CASSPRQGANQPQHF
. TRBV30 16 CAWSVFGGTSRYGYTF
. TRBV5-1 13 CASSPSGNNEQFF
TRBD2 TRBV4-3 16 CASSPSWRGAGETQYF
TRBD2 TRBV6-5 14 CASSWTSGGDTQYF
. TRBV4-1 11 CASGTYNEQFF
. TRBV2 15 CASSEALSRSQPQHF
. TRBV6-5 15 CASSYSVVPTDTQYF
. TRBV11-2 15 CASSQLRVFDTEAFF
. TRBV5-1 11 CASSLQETQYF
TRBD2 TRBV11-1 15 CASTLGGNPTDTQYF
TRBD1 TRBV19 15 CASSTGQGRNQPQHF
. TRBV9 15 CASSVVSVGGTEAFF
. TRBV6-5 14 CASRAQGANTEAFF
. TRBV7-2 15 CASSLFDSSSYGYTF
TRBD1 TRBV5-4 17 CASSLRSGTGTTDTQYF